What follows is one T cell receptor (beta chain) and its context. Its target is unknown. The sample comes from a study of cytomegalovirus exposure and HLA in healthy donors. Study details: Sequencing of some 190 million T cells in an earlier analysis found 100 million to 140 million unique TCR beta sequences. Ancestry clustering placed more than 65% of under 450 genotyped donors in the Caucasian-associated cluster.

It was with 60 Vbeta and 13 Jbeta primers that the PCR ran. Assay: immunoSEQ multiplex PCR; the TCRdb copy retains only in-frame clones and omits some. Of about 89,000 clones listed, around 85% are singletons. Trimming cost V 4 bases and J 1 base, with 17 bases left between them. CDR3 length equals 16 residues. From germline, CDR1 is SGHKS and CDR2 YYEKEE (reference sequence). Overall study results and limits: A missense variant in DCLRE1C was later tied to TCR beta V- and J-gene trimming.

This receptor was taken from a man in his forties or fifties in good health and CMV-seropositive. The sample was PBMCs. This chain joins TRBV5-5 and TRBJ1-1, with D hard to call. CDR3 protein: CASSIATLGTNTEAFF. The DNA for the CDR3 is TGTGCCAGCAGCATTGCGACTCTCGGAACGAACACTGAAGCTTTCTTT.